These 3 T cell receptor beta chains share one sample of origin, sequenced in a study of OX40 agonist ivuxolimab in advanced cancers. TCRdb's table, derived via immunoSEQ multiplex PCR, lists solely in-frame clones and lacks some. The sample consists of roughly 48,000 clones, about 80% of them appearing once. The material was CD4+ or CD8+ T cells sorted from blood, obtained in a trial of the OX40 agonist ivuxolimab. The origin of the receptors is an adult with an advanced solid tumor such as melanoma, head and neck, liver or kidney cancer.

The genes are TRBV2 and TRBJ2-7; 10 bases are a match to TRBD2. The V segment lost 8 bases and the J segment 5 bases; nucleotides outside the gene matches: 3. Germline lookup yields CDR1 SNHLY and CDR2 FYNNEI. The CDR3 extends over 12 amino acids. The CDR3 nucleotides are TGTGCCAGCTCTAGCGGGAGCCACGAGCAGTACTTC. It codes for CASSSGSHEQYF.

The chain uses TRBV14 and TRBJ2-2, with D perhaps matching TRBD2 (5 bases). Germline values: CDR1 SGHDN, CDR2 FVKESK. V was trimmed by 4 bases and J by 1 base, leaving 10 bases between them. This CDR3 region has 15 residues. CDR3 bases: TGTGCCAGCAGCCCCCTCGGGGAGAACACCGGGGAGCTGTTTTTT. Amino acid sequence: CASSPLGENTGELFF.

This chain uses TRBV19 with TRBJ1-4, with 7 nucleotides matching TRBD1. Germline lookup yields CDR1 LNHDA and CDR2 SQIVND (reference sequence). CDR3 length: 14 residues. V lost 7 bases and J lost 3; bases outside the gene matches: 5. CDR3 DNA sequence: TGTGCCAGTACCCAGGGGGATGCTAATGAAAAACTGTTTTTT. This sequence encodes CASTQGDANEKLFF.